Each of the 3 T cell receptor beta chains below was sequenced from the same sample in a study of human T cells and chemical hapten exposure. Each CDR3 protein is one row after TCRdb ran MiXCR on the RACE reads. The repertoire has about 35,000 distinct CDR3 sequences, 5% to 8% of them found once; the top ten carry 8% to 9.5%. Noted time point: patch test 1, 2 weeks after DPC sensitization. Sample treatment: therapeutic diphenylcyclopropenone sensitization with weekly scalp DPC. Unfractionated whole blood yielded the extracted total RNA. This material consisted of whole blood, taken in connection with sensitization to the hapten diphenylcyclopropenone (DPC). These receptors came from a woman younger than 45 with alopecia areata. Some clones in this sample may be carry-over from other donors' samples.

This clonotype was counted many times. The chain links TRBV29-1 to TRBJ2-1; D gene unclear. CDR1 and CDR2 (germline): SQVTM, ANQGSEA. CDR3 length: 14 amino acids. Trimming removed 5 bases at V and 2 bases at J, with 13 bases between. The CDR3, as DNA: TGCAGCGTTAACGACCTACGCACCTACAATGAGCAGTTCTTC. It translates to CSVNDLRTYNEQFF.

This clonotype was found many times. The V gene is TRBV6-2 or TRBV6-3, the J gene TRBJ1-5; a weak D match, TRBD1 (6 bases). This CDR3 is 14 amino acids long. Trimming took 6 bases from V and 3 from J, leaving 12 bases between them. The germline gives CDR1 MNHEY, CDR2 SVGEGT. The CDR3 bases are TGTGCCAGCAGCTCCGGGACAAACAATCAGCCCCAGCATTTT. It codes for CASSSGTNNQPQHF.

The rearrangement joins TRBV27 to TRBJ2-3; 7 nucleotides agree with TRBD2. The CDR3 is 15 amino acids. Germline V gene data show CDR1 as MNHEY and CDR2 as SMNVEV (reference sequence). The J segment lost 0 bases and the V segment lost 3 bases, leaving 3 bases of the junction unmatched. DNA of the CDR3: TGTGCCAGCAGTTTCAGCGGGGTGAGCACAGATACGCAGTATTTT. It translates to CASSFSGVSTDTQYF.